The sequence of this T cell receptor (beta chain) was determined in a study of T-cell memory formation after mild COVID-19. General study findings and limits: Second-wave clones peaking on day 37 lacked confirmed SARS-CoV-2 specificity. Contracting CD4+ clones lay largely in CM and EM, with CD8+ ones residing in EMRA.

This clonotype has more than one count but fewer than ten. Antigen unknown. Amplification by 5'RACE using constant-segment primers produced TCR alpha and TCR beta cDNA libraries that carried sample barcodes and UMIs. TCRdb re-called the 5' RACE reads through MiXCR, storing one row per CDR3 protein. The table has 190,000 or so distinct CDR3 sequences, about a fifth seen once. This clonotype originated in an adult woman who had mild COVID-19 (a few samples of this study predate the infection). Cell type and time point are not known. Input material: PBMCs or a T cell subset sorted from them (not recorded which).

The chain's CDR3 is CASTPIQGFQAEAFF. CDR3 coding DNA: TGTGCCAGTACCCCCATACAGGGTTTTCAAGCTGAAGCTTTCTTT. The chain is built from TRBV19 and TRBJ1-1; maybe TRBD1 (6 bases). Germline lookup yields CDR1 LNHDA and CDR2 SQIVND (reference sequence). CDR3 length: 15 residues. V lost 7 bases to trimming and J lost 6 bases, with 21 bases between them.